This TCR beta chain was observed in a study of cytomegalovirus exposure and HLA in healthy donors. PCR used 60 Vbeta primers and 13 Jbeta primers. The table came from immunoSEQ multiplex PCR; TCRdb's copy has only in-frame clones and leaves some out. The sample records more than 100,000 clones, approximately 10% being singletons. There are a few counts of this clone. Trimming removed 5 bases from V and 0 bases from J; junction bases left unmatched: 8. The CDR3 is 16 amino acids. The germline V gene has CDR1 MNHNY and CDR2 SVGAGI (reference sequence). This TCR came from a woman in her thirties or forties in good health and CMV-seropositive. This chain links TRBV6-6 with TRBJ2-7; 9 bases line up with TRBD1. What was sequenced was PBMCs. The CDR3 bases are TGTGCCAGCAGTGGCCGGGACAGGGAAAGCTCCTACGAGCAGTACTTC. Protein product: CASSGRDRESSYEQYF.